The rows below give T cell receptor beta chains drawn from one sample of a study of T cell changes during pregnancy in multiple sclerosis. Only in-frame clones appear in the TCRdb table, and some are missing; sequencing was by immunoSEQ multiplex PCR. The sample gives some 31,000 clones, roughly 90% of which show up once; 5.5% to 7% is in the top ten. The specimen was CD8+ T cells from peripheral blood mononuclear cells, collected in the second trimester of pregnancy. These receptors came from a female donor with multiple sclerosis, enrolled in a pregnancy study. CDR3s include the opening cysteine and the closing phenylalanine or tryptophan. D genes are given only for firm matches. Where a row states a size, it is once, few, many or the class of an expanded clone; other rows omit it.

>TRBV2|TRBJ2-4|TRBD2|NA
TGTGCCAGCAGTGAAGGGGGAGGGCAAGAAAACATTCAGTACTTC
CASSEGGGQENIQYF
>TRBV28|TRBJ2-7|TRBD2|NA
TGTGCCAGCACCCCAGCGGGGACTAGGGGCCCCGAGCAGTACTTC
CASTPAGTRGPEQYF
>TRBV7-6|TRBJ2-7|NA|NA
TGTGCCAGCAGCTTAGAACCGGCGACAGCCGGCTACGAGCAGTACTTC
CASSLEPATAGYEQYF
>TRBV28|TRBJ2-1|TRBD2|NA
TGTGCCAGCAGTTTATTTAGCGGGAGGTCTTACAATGAGCAGTTCTTC
CASSLFSGRSYNEQFF
>TRBV25-1|TRBJ2-2|TRBD1|NA
TGTGCCAGCAGTGGATATGGACAGGGAAAGAACACCGGGGAGCTGTTTTTT
CASSGYGQGKNTGELFF
>TRBV5-1|TRBJ2-1|TRBD2|NA
TGCGCCAGCAGCTTGAACCCGGGACTAGCGGGGGCCTACAATGAGCAGTTCTTC
CASSLNPGLAGAYNEQFF
>TRBV7-9|TRBJ2-2|NA|few
TGTGCCAGCAGCCCTTACACCGGGGAGCTGTTTTTT
CASSPYTGELFF
>TRBV5-6|TRBJ2-1|TRBD2|once
TGTGCCAGCGACCAACTAGCGGTCAAAGGTCCGTACAATGAGCAGTTCTTC
CASDQLAVKGPYNEQFF
>TRBV28|TRBJ1-1|TRBD1|NA
TGTGCCAGCAGTTTAATGGGACAGGGGAGCACTGAAGCTTTCTTT
CASSLMGQGSTEAFF
>TRBV4-1|TRBJ2-1|NA|NA
TGCGCCAGCAGCCAAGAGGTAGCTGACAATGAGCAGTTCTTC
CASSQEVADNEQFF
>TRBV4-2|TRBJ2-1|TRBD1|NA
TGTGCCAGCAGCCATCACCGGGACAGGGGATCCGATGAGCAGTTCTTC
CASSHHRDRGSDEQFF
>TRBV27|TRBJ2-1|NA|NA
TGTGCCAGCAGTTTTAGGGGGAATGAGCAGTTCTTC
CASSFRGNEQFF
>TRBV5-6|TRBJ1-1|TRBD1|NA
TGTGCCAGCAGCTTGGGGACAGGGTTGGGCACTGAAGCTTTCTTT
CASSLGTGLGTEAFF
>TRBV27|TRBJ2-5|TRBD2|NA
TGTGCCAGCAGTACAATAGCGGGAGGCCGGGAGACCCAGTACTTC
CASSTIAGGRETQYF
>TRBV27|TRBJ2-7|TRBD2|NA
TGTGCCAGCAGTTTTCGGACTAGCGGATACGAGCAGTACTTC
CASSFRTSGYEQYF
>TRBV25-1|TRBJ2-1|TRBD2|NA
TGTGCCAGCAGTTTCACCTCGGGACTAGCGGGATCAGGTGAGCAGTTCTTC
CASSFTSGLAGSGEQFF